This T cell receptor (beta chain) was documented in a study of response to subunit inactivated influenza vaccine. Each CDR3 protein gets one entry after TCRdb re-called the RT-PCR reads with MiXCR. The sample contains around 540,000 distinct CDR3 sequences, approximately 12% of which appear only once. Germline V gene data show CDR1 as MDHEN and CDR2 as SYDVKM. This CDR3 contains 16 residues. V gave up 5 bases and J gave up 0 bases; unmatched junction bases: 8. This receptor was obtained from a man over 45 who received an inactivated influenza vaccine. The chain joins TRBV28 to TRBJ1-1, with 8 nucleotides matching TRBD1. Sequenced here: PBMCs from blood, sampled on the day of vaccination. The CDR3 nucleotides read TGTGCCAGCAGTATACGACGGGACAGGCTGAACACTGAAGCTTTCTTT. It translates to CASSIRRDRLNTEAFF.